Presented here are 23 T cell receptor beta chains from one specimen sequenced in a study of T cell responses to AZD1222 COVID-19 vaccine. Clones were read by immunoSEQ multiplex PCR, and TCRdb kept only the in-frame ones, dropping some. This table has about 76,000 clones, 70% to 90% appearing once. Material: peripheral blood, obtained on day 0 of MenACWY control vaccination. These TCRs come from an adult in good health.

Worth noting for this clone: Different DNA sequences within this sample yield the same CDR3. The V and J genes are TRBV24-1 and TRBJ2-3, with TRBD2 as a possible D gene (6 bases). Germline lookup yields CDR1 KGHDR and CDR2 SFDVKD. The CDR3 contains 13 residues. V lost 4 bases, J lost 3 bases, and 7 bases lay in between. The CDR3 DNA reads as TGTGCCACCAGTGAGGCGGGGACAGATACGCAGTATTTT. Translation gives CATSEAGTDTQYF.

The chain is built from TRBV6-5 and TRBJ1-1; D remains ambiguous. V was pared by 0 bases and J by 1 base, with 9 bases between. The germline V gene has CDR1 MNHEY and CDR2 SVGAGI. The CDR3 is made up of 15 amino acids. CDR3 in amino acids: CASSYSIAANTEAFF. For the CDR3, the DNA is TGTGCCAGCAGTTACTCGATCGCGGCGAACACTGAAGCTTTCTTT.

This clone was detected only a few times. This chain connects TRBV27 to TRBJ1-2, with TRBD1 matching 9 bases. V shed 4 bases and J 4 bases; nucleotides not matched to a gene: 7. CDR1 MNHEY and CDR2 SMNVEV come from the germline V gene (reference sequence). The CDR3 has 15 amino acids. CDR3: CASSYHRGRSYGYTF. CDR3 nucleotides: TGTGCCAGCAGTTACCACAGGGGGCGCTCCTATGGCTACACCTTC.

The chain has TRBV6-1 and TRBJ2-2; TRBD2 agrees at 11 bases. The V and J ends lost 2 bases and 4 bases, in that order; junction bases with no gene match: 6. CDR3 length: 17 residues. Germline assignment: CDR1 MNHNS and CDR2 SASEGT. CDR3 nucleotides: TGTGCCAGCAGTGAACAGGTAGCGGGAGGGACCACCGGGGAGCTGTTTTTT. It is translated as CASSEQVAGGTTGELFF.

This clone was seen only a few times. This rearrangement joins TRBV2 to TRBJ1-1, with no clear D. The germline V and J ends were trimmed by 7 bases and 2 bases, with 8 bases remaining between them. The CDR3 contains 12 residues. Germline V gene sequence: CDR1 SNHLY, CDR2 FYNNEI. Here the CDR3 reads CASKGHNTEAFF. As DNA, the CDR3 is TGTGCCAGCAAGGGTCACAACACTGAAGCTTTCTTT.

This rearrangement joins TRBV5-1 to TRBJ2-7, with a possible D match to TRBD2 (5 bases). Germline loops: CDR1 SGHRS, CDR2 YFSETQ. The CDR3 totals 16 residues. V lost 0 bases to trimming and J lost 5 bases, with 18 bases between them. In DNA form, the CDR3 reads TGCGCCAGCAGCTTGGAGGGCGGGCGAATCGGGAACGAGCAGTACTTC. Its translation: CASSLEGGRIGNEQYF.

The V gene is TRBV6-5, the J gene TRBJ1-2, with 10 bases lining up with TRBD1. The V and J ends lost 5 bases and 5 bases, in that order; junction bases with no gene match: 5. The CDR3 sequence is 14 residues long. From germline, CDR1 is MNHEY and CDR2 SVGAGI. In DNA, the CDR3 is TGTGCCAGCAGTATTAGGGACAGGGGTTATGGCTACACCTTC. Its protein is CASSIRDRGYGYTF.

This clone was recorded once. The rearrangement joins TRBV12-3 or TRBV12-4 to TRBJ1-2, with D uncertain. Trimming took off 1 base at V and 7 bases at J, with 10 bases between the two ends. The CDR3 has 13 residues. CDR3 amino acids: CASSLGASAGYTF. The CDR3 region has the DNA TGTGCCAGCAGTTTAGGGGCGTCGGCTGGCTACACCTTC.

Here the CDR3 DNA reads TGTGCCAGCAGTTCCCGACAGGGTATCGGACCTGAGCAGTTCTTC. Translation gives CASSSRQGIGPEQFF. The V gene is TRBV27, the J gene TRBJ2-1, with 7 bases lining up with TRBD1. CDR1 and CDR2 (germline): MNHEY, SMNVEV (reference sequence). This CDR3 has 15 amino acids. Trimming cost V 4 bases and J 9 bases; bases outside gene matches: 12.

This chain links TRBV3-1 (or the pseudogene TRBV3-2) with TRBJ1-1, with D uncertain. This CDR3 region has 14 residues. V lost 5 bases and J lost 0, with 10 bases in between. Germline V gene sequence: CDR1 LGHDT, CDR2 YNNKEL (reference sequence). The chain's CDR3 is CASSWTAMNTEAFF. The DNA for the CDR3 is TGTGCCAGCAGCTGGACGGCTATGAACACTGAAGCTTTCTTT.

The CDR3 DNA follows: TGTGCCAGCAGTTTATGGACTACAGGGGGGGAGCAGTTCTTC. This codes for CASSLWTTGGEQFF. The genes are TRBV27 and TRBJ2-1; TRBD1 matches 8 bases. Germline-derived CDR1 and CDR2 are MNHEY and SMNVEV (reference sequence). V lost 1 base and J lost 10; bases outside the gene matches: 6. The CDR3 is 14 amino acids.

DNA of the CDR3: TGTGCCAGCAGCCCCGGGTCCGATACCACAGATACGCAGTATTTT. This codes for CASSPGSDTTDTQYF. The chain uses TRBV6-5 and TRBJ2-3; unclear D gene. The CDR3 sequence is 15 residues long. Germline V lookup: CDR1 MNHEY, CDR2 SVGAGI. Deletions cut 6 bases from V and 2 bases from J, with 15 bases between.

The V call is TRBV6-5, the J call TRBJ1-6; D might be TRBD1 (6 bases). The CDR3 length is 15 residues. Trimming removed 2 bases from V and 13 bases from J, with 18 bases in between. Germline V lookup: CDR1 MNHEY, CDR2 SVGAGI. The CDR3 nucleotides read TGTGCCAGCAGTTACGGAAGAGGGGGGACGCGGCCCCTCCACTTT. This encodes CASSYGRGGTRPLHF.

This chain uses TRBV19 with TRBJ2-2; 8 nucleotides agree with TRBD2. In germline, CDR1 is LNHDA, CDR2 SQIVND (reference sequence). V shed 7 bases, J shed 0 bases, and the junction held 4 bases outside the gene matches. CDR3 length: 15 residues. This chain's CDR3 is CASNSGDANTGELFF. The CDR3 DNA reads TGTGCCAGTAATAGCGGGGACGCGAACACCGGGGAGCTGTTTTTT.

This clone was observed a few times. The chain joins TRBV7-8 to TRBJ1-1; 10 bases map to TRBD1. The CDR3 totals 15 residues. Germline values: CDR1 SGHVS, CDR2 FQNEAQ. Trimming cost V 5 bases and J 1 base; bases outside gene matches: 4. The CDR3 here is CASSKTGGANTEAFF. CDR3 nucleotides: TGTGCCAGCAGCAAGACAGGGGGCGCGAACACTGAAGCTTTCTTT.

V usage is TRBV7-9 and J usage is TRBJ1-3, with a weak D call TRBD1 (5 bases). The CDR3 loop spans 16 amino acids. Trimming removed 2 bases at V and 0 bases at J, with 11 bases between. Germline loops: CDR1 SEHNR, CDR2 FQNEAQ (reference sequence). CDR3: CASSLMRGSSGNTIYF. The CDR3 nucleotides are TGTGCCAGCAGCTTAATGCGGGGGAGCTCTGGAAACACCATATATTTT.

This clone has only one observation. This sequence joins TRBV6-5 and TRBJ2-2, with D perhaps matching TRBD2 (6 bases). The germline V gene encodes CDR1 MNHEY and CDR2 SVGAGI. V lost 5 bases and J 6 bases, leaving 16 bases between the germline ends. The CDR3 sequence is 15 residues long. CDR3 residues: CASSPRTGGAGELFF. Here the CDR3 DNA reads TGTGCCAGCAGTCCAAGGACCGGAGGGGCCGGGGAGCTGTTTTTT.

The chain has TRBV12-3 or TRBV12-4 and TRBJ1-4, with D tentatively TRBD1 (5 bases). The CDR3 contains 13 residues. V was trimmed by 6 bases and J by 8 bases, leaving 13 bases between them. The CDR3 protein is CASSSQQGEKLFF. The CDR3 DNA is TGTGCCAGCAGCTCCCAGCAGGGAGAAAAACTGTTTTTT.

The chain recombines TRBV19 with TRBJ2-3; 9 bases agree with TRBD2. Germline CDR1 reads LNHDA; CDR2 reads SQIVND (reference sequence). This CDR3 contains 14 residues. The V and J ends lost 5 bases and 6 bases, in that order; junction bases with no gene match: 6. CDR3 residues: CASSVAGEADTQYF. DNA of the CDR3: TGTGCCAGTAGTGTAGCGGGAGAGGCCGATACGCAGTATTTT.

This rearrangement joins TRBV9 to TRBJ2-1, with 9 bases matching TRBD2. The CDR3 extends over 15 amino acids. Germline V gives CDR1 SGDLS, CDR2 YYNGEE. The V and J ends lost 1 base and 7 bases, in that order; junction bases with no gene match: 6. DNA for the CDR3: TGTGCCAGCAGCGTAAGTAGCGGGAGTGTGAATGAGCAGTTCTTC. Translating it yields CASSVSSGSVNEQFF.

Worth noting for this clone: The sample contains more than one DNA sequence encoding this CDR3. The CDR3, as DNA: TGTGCCAGCAGCCGGGACAGGCAAGAGACCCAGTACTTC. Translation: CASSRDRQETQYF. V and J are TRBV5-8 and TRBJ2-5, with TRBD1 matching 8 bases. Germline V gene sequence: CDR1 SGHTS, CDR2 YDEGEE. Germline trimming cut 4 bases from V and 2 bases from J; bases unmatched to any gene: 1. This CDR3 is 13 amino acids long.

This chain's CDR3 is CASSLDTGTGGTGELFF. CDR3 nucleotide sequence: TGTGCCAGCAGCTTGGATACCGGGACAGGAGGCACCGGGGAGCTGTTTTTT. The chain links TRBV11-3 to TRBJ2-2; 8 bases agree with TRBD1. Germline V gene lookup returns CDR1 SGHNT and CDR2 YENEEA. Unmatched junction bases numbered 10, after V lost 3 bases and J lost 4 bases. The CDR3 runs 17 residues.

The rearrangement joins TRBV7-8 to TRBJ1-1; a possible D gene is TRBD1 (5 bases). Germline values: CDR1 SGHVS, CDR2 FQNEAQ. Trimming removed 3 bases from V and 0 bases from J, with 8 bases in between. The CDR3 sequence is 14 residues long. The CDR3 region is CASSLGRVNTEAFF. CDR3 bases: TGTGCCAGCAGCTTGGGACGGGTGAACACTGAAGCTTTCTTT.